The next 20 T cell receptor beta chains were all read from a single sample in a study of CD8+ T cells in alopecia areata. After isolation, RNA underwent reverse transcription to generate cDNA as the sequencing template. TCRdb's copy holds only in-frame clones and misses some; the assay was immunoSEQ multiplex PCR. Observed in the sample are approximately 280,000 clones, none of them singletons. It was with CD4, CD8alpha, NKG2D, NKG2ACE and other markers that pooled cutaneous lymph node cells were sorted. The sample consisted of CD4+ T cells sorted from a lymph node. The receptors derive from a C3H/HeJ mouse with alopecia areata. The MHC haplotype recorded for the strain is H2-k.

A remark on this clone: Gene names refer to mouse genes. The read terminates 4 residues ahead of where the CDR3 ends, so the germline J gene completes it. V usage is TRBV5 and J usage is TRBJ2-1; 9 bases fit TRBD1. Germline assignment: CDR1 LGHNA and CDR2 YNLKQL (reference sequence). Trimming removed 1 base from V and 6 bases from J; junction bases left unmatched: 4. The CDR3 covers 15 residues. The DNA read from the CDR3 is TGTGCCAGCAGCCAAGTCCGGGACAGGGTTGCT. This encodes CASSQVRDRVA. The whole CDR3 sequence is CASSQVRDRVAEQFF.

Note on this clone: Genes and germline come from the mouse. The read halts 4 residues ahead of the CDR3 end, with the missing end drawn from the germline J gene. The gene calls are TRBV13-1 and TRBJ2-1, with 12 bases that match TRBD2. Germline V gene sequence: CDR1 NSHNY, CDR2 SYGAGN. The V and J ends lost 3 bases and 2 bases, in that order; junction bases with no gene match: 3. There are 16 residues in the CDR3. CDR3 amino acids: CASSGGLGGYYAEQFF. The covered CDR3 bases are TGTGCCAGCAGTGGGGGACTGGGGGGTTACTATGCT.

This clone was seen more than once but under ten times. The gene names given are mouse names. The CDR3 end is not reached by the read, which stops 4 residues before it; the germline J gene fills it in. V and J are TRBV1 and TRBJ2-3, with 7 bases aligning to TRBD1. Germline values: CDR1 NSQYPW, CDR2 LRSPGD (reference sequence). With V trimmed by 2 bases and J by 1 base, 6 bases remained unmatched. CDR3 length equals 16 residues. The CDR3 is CTCSARQGAGAETLYF. The sequenced CDR3 bases are TGCACCTGCAGTGCAAGACAGGGTGCGGGTGCAGAA.

This clone has a handful of counts. Genes here carry mouse names. The read ends 4 residues early relative to the CDR3; the germline J gene fills the gap. The sample has other DNA sequences that encode this CDR3 too. The chain joins TRBV19 to TRBJ2-7, with TRBD2 matching over 8 bases. The germline CDR1 and CDR2 sequences are FNHDT and SITEND (reference sequence). V gave up 4 bases and J gave up 3 bases; unmatched junction bases: 3. The CDR3 contains 13 residues. The sequenced part of the CDR3 DNA is TGTGCCAGCAGTCCAACTGGGGGCTAT. It specifies CASSPTGGY. The whole CDR3 region reads CASSPTGGYEQYF.

On this clone: Gene names follow the mouse nomenclature. The observed sequence ends 4 residues before the CDR3 terminus, with the missing tail filled in from the germline J gene. The chain employs TRBV5 and TRBJ2-7, with a possible D match to TRBD1 (6 bases). The CDR3 has 13 residues. CDR1 and CDR2 (germline): LGHNA, YNLKQL (reference sequence). The CDR3 loop reads CASSQEEGDEQYF. The sequenced part of the CDR3 DNA is TGTGCCAGCAGCCAAGAAGAGGGGGAT.

Concerning this clone itself: The gene names given are mouse names. The read gets to within 4 residues of the CDR3 end, and the germline J gene fills in the rest. The chain is built from TRBV19 and TRBJ2-5; 8 bases align to TRBD1. Germline CDR1 FNHDT, CDR2 SITEND (reference sequence). There are 13 residues in the CDR3. CDR3 amino acids: CASRGQVADTQYF. The sequenced CDR3 bases are TGTGCCAGCAGGGGACAGGTGGCGGAC.

Comments on this clone: The genes are named according to mouse. The read ends 4 residues early relative to the CDR3; the germline J gene fills the gap. J is TRBJ1-1 and V is TRBV19, with 10 bases identical to TRBD1. Germline lookup yields CDR1 FNHDT and CDR2 SITEND (reference sequence). There are 14 residues in the CDR3. The CDR3 bases that were read are TGTGCCAGCACCGAGACAGGGGGCTTTACA. Its protein product is CASTETGGFT. The full CDR3 is CASTETGGFTEVFF.

On this clone itself: The germline and genes are mouse ones. The read ends 4 residues shy of where the CDR3 ends; the end is completed using the germline J gene. The chain recombines TRBV13-2 with TRBJ2-3, with 9 bases aligning to TRBD2. Per germline, CDR1 NNHNN and CDR2 SYGAGS (reference sequence). This CDR3 spans 17 amino acids. V dropped 0 bases and J dropped 1; count of bases not matched to a gene: 6. CDR3 sequence: CASGDARDWDRAETLYF. The DNA read from the CDR3 is TGTGCCAGCGGTGATGCGAGGGACTGGGATCGTGCAGAA.

This clone was seen more than once but under ten times. Germline and genes: mouse. The read finishes 4 residues shy of the CDR3 end, and the germline J gene is used to complete it. The chain combines TRBV19 with TRBJ2-4; tentatively, D is TRBD1 (6 bases). This CDR3 has 14 amino acids. The V end was cut by 2 bases, the J end by 3 bases, with 10 bases between. Germline-derived CDR1 and CDR2 are FNHDT and SITEND (reference sequence). The CDR3: CASSIRGRQNTLYF. The CDR3 bases that were read are TGTGCCAGCAGTATCAGGGGCCGGCAAAAC. The whole variable domain, filled in from reference TRBV19 and TRBJ2-4, reads GGIITQTPKFLIGQEGQKLTLKCQQNFNHDTMYWYRQDSGKGLRLIYYSITENDLQKGDLSEGYDASREKKSSFSLTVTSAQKNEMAVFLCASSIRGRQNTLYFGAGTRLSVL.

On this clone itself: Genes and germline come from the mouse. Other DNA sequences of this sample code for an identical CDR3. The CDR3 reads CASSIPGQNTGQLYF. CDR3 DNA, as far as it was read: TGTGCCAGCAGTATTCCGGGACAGAACACCGGG. This chain connects TRBV19 to TRBJ2-2; 7 nucleotides line up with TRBD1. The DNA ends 4 residues before the CDR3 does, and the rest of the CDR3 is filled in from the germline J gene. Looked up from germline, CDR1 is FNHDT and CDR2 is SITEND (reference sequence). With V trimmed by 2 bases and J by 2 bases, 3 bases remained unmatched. CDR3 length equals 15 residues. Complete variable domain (other parts from reference TRBV19 and TRBJ2-2): GGIITQTPKFLIGQEGQKLTLKCQQNFNHDTMYWYRQDSGKGLRLIYYSITENDLQKGDLSEGYDASREKKSSFSLTVTSAQKNEMAVFLCASSIPGQNTGQLYFGEGSKLTVL.

This clone was found a few times. The germline and genes are mouse ones. This chain's CDR3 is CTCSAMGLGGQDTQYF. Partial CDR3 DNA: TGCACCTGCAGTGCAATGGGACTGGGGGGCCAAGAC. The chain has TRBV1 and TRBJ2-5, with 12 nucleotides matching TRBD2. The CDR3 end is not reached by the read, which stops 4 residues before it; the germline J gene fills it in. Germline lookup yields CDR1 NSQYPW and CDR2 LRSPGD (reference sequence). With 2 bases clipped from V and 2 bases from J, the junction kept 2 bases outside the gene matches. The CDR3 totals 16 residues.

As regards this clone: Gene names denote mouse genes. The read ends 4 residues before the CDR3 terminus; that terminus is restored from the germline J gene. Other DNA variants within this sample encode the same CDR3. The chain has TRBV31 and TRBJ2-3; D uncertain. The CDR3 is 14 amino acids. V gave up 0 bases and J gave up 0 bases, with 7 bases separating them. Germline values: CDR1 GKSSPN, CDR2 SITVG. CDR3 region: CAWSLQSSAETLYF. The DNA read from the CDR3 is TGTGCCTGGAGTCTACAGTCTAGTGCAGAA.

This clone was counted only a few times. The genes are named according to mouse. The CDR3 extends 4 residues past the end of the read, so its final part is completed from the germline J gene. The J gene is TRBJ1-2, the V gene TRBV13-2; 7 positions agree with TRBD1. Trimming cost V 3 bases and J 1 base; bases outside gene matches: 9. Per germline, CDR1 NNHNN and CDR2 SYGAGS (reference sequence). The CDR3 is 16 residues long. The CDR3 sequence: CASGVPQGRENSDYTF. The sequenced part of the CDR3 DNA is TGTGCCAGCGGTGTCCCACAGGGGAGAGAAAACTCC.

This clone was recorded a few times. Gene names refer to mouse genes. The read ends 4 residues early relative to the CDR3; the germline J gene fills the gap. V usage is TRBV13-2 and J usage is TRBJ2-3; D is unclear. This CDR3 is built from 12 residues. The germline gives CDR1 NNHNN, CDR2 SYGAGS (reference sequence). V was clipped by 5 bases and J by 3 bases, with 7 bases between them. The DNA read from the CDR3 is TGTGCCAGCGGGTCGACAGCAGAA. Amino acids: CASGSTAE. The entire CDR3 sequence reads CASGSTAETLYF.

This clone occurred a few times. Gene names follow the mouse nomenclature. The read finishes 4 residues shy of the CDR3 end, and the germline J gene is used to complete it. The chain has TRBV1 and TRBJ1-1, with D maybe TRBD1 (6 bases). The germline V gene encodes CDR1 NSQYPW and CDR2 LRSPGD (reference sequence). The CDR3 is 15 amino acids. Trimming took 3 bases from V and 0 from J, leaving 11 bases between them. CDR3 protein: CTCSAQGPANTEVFF. The sequenced part of the CDR3 DNA is TGCACCTGCAGTGCCCAGGGGCCTGCAAACACA.

Comment on this clone: Gene names are the mouse ones. The read finishes 3 residues shy of the CDR3 end, and the germline J gene is used to complete it. The same CDR3 can be traced to other DNA sequences in this sample. This chain links TRBV19 with TRBJ1-6, with D uncertain. TRBJ1-6 is given ORF status, its function remaining uncertain. The CDR3 loop spans 12 amino acids. Trimming took off 2 bases at V and 5 bases at J, with 2 bases between the two ends. Germline values: CDR1 FNHDT, CDR2 SITEND (reference sequence). Partial CDR3 DNA: TGTGCCAGCAGTATTGATAATTCGCCC. Its protein is CASSIDNSP. The full CDR3 sequence reads CASSIDNSPLYF.

This clone was counted between two and nine times. Gene names refer to mouse genes. The read falls 4 residues short of the CDR3 end, and the missing part is taken from the germline J gene. The sample carries other DNA sequences with the same CDR3. The chain couples TRBV13-3 to TRBJ2-2; 11 nucleotides line up with TRBD1. CDR1 is NNHDY, CDR2 SYVADS, per germline. The V segment lost 2 bases and the J segment 4 bases; nucleotides outside the gene matches: 1. The length of the CDR3 is 15 residues. The CDR3 region is CASSDGTGGTGQLYF. CDR3 DNA (partial): TGTGCCAGCAGTGACGGGACAGGGGGCACCGGG.

A word on this clone: Gene labels here are mouse ones. The CDR3 is cut off 4 residues early in the read; its end comes from the germline J gene. This sequence joins TRBV13-3 and TRBJ2-5; TRBD2 matches at 10 bases. The CDR3 runs 16 residues. V lost 2 bases, J lost 0 bases, and 3 bases stayed unmatched. Germline CDR1 is NNHDY and CDR2 is SYVADS. Incomplete CDR3 DNA: TGTGCCAGCAGTGACCCGACTGGGGGGAACCAAGAC. Residues: CASSDPTGGNQD. The full CDR3 is CASSDPTGGNQDTQYF. The variable domain in full, with the rest retrieved from reference TRBV13-3 and TRBJ2-5, is EAAVTQSPRSKVAVTGGKVTLSCHQTNNHDYMYWYRQDTGHGLRLIHYSYVADSTEKGDIPDGYKASRPSQENFSLILELASLSQTAVYFCASSDPTGGNQDTQYFGPGTRLLVL.

To note about this clone: Genes and germline come from the mouse. The read halts 4 residues ahead of the CDR3 end, with the missing end drawn from the germline J gene. The chain is built from TRBV3 and TRBJ2-5, with TRBD1 matching over 12 bases. There are 17 residues in the CDR3. Trimming removed 6 bases from V and 1 base from J; junction bases left unmatched: 8. Germline lookup yields CDR1 SNHLY and CDR2 FYNGKV (reference sequence). The sequenced CDR3 bases are TGTGCCAGCAGAGGGACAGGGGGCCAGAAGGACCAAGAC. Translated: CASRGTGGQKDQD. The full CDR3 reads CASRGTGGQKDQDTQYF.

Notes on this clone: Germline and genes: mouse. CDR3 DNA, as far as it was read: TGTGCCAGCGGTGTCAACTGGGGGGGCACCGGG. This sequence encodes CASGVNWGGTG. The entire CDR3 sequence reads CASGVNWGGTGQLYF. The V call is TRBV13-2, the J call TRBJ2-2; TRBD2 aligns across 10 bases. The sequence runs out 4 residues before the end of the CDR3; the remainder is reconstructed from the germline J gene. V was clipped by 3 bases and J by 4 bases; unmatched bases: 3. CDR1 and CDR2 from the germline V gene are NNHNN and SYGAGS (reference sequence). The CDR3 has 15 residues.